The clone carrying this TCR beta chain has only a few counts. Its antigen is not identified. The library was prepared for alpha chains; this beta chain is a stray read, so its frequency means little. The time point is: sample taken at primary tumor resection. Samples came from roughly 72 TRACERx patients with untreated early-stage lung cancer. Extraction of whole RNA from tumor, nontumor lung or frozen PBMC preceded unsorted sequencing. The CDR3 contains 16 residues. Per germline, CDR1 SGDLS and CDR2 YYNGEE. V dropped 6 bases and J dropped 6 bases, with 25 bases sitting between them. Every TCR cDNA molecule bore a unique molecular identifier. TCRdb re-analysed the 5' RACE reads in MiXCR, keeping a single row per CDR3 protein. The top ten clones hold under 7% of a sample with about 15,000 distinct CDR3 sequences, 6% to 6.5% of them seen once. The data were taken from a study of spatial heterogeneity in lung cancer. Study details: Detection of beta-chain sequences consistently exceeded that of alpha-chain sequences. Study-level results: How many expanded intratumoral alpha and beta TCRs were present tracked the tumor mutation count, which was a count of nonsynonymous mutations.

This sequence originates from a male donor with early-stage non-small cell lung cancer. The sequencing used lung tumor tissue, collected at surgery. This sequence joins TRBV9 and TRBJ2-7, with D possibly being TRBD2 (5 bases). In DNA form, the CDR3 reads TGTGCCAGCACCCTTTCTCCCGTAGCTGGAGAGGGCGAGCAGTACTTC. Translation: CASTLSPVAGEGEQYF.